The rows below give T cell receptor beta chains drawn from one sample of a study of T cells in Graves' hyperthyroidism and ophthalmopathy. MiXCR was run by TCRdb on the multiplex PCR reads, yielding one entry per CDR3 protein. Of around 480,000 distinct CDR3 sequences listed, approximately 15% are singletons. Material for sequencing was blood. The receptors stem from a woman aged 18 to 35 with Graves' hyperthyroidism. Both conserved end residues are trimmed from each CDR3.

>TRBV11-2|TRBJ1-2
ASTLQPSNYGYT
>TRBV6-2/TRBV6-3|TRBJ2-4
ASSTPGSGSLDIQY
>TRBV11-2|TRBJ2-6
ASSSRDRGSGANVLT
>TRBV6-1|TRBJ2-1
ASNVAGDAQNEQF
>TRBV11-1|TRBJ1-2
ASSAQTGGLYGYT
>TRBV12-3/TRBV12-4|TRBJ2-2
ASIYGGGAPGQLF
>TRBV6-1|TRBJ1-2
ASSQWDRGGYGYT
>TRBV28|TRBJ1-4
ASSLSGPANEKLF
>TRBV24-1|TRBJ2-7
ATSPSSGQGPYEQY
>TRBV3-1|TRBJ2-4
ASSQVLQGAKNIQY
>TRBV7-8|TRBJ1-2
ASSFPTVNYGYT
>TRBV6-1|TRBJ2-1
ASSPGVYREQF
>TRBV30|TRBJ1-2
AWSVYAYGYT
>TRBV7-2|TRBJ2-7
ASSLARKVDEQY
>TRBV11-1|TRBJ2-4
ASSLGGVTKNIQY
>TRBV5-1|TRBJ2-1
ASSKRTSDYNEQF
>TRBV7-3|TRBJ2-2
ASSFGNSGRANTGELF
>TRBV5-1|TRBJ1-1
ASSASGGNTEAF
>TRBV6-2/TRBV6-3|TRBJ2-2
ASSREFLFGELF
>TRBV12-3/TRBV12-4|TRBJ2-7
ASKREPPGEQY
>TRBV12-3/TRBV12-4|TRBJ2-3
ASSLWADTQY
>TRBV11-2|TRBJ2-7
ASSLRSLSYEQY
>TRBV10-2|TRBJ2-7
AIALAFSYEQY
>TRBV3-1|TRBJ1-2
ASSPQQGVSYGYT
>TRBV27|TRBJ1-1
ASMGLGAMNTEAF
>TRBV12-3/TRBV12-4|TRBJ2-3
ASSLIGLGVGDTQY
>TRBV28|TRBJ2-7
ASSFRVDEQY
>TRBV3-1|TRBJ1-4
ASSQGSAATNEKLF
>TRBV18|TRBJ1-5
ASSRAEGTGDQPQH
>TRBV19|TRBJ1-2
ASSTAGTPPGYT
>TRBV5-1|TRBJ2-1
ASSPGLAASSYNEQF
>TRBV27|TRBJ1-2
ASSKIQGRYYGYT
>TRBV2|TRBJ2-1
ASSADPRGHEQF
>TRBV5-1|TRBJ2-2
ASSLVGQTPGELF
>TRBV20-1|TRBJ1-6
SARDQRQGTNSPLH